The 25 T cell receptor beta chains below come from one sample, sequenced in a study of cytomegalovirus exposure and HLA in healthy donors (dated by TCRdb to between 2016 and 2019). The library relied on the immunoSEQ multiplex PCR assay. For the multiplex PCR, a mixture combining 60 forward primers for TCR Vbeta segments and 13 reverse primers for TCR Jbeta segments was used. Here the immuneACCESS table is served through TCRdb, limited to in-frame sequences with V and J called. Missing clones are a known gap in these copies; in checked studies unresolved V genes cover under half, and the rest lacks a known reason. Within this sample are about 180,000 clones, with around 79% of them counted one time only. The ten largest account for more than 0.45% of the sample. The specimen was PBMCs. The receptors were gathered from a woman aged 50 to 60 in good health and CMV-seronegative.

The CDR3 here is CASSLAPGSGNNEQFF. CDR3 DNA: TGCGCCAGCAGCTTGGCCCCGGGTAGCGGGAACAATGAGCAGTTCTTC. The V and J genes are TRBV5-1 and TRBJ2-1; 8 bases agree with TRBD2. CDR1 and CDR2 from the germline V gene are SGHRS and YFSETQ. Germline trimming cut 0 bases from V and 5 bases from J; bases unmatched to any gene: 7. CDR3 length equals 16 residues.

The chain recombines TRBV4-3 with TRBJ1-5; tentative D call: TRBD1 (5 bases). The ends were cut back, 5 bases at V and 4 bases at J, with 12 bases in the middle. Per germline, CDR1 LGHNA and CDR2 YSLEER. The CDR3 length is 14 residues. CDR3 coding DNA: TGCGCCAGCAGCACTGGGGGGGAGAATCAGCCCCAGCATTTT. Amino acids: CASSTGGENQPQHF.

CDR3 loop: CASSDSGTRADTQYF. CDR3 sequence (DNA): TGTGCCAGCAGTGACTCCGGGACTAGGGCAGATACGCAGTATTTT. V and J are TRBV6-4 and TRBJ2-3, with 8 bases fitting TRBD2. Germline V gives CDR1 MRHNA, CDR2 SNTAGT. The CDR3 is 15 amino acids. Trimming took 0 bases from V and 4 from J; bases not matched to a gene: 3.

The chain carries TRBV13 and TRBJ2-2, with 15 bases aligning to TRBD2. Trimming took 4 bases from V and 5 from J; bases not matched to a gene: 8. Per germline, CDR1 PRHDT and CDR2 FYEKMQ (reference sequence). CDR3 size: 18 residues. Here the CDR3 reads CASSYPGLAGGPTGELFF. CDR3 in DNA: TGTGCCAGCAGCTACCCCGGACTAGCGGGGGGGCCAACCGGGGAGCTGTTTTTT.

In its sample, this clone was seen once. CDR3 sequence (DNA): TGTGCCAGCAGCTTAGCTTTAGCGGGGGGACTCCAAGAGACCCAGTACTTC. The encoded protein is CASSLALAGGLQETQYF. The genes are TRBV7-9 and TRBJ2-5, with 10 bases matching TRBD2. The CDR3 is made up of 17 amino acids. V lost 0 bases to trimming and J lost 1 base; unmatched junction nucleotides: 5. CDR1 and CDR2 (germline): SEHNR, FQNEAQ (reference sequence).

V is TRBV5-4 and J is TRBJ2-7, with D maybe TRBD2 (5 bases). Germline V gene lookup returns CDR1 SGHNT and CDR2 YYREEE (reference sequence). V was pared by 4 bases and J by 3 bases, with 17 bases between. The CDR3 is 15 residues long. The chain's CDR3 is CASSQRPGADYEQYF. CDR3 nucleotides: TGTGCCAGCAGCCAACGCCCAGGAGCGGACTACGAGCAGTACTTC.

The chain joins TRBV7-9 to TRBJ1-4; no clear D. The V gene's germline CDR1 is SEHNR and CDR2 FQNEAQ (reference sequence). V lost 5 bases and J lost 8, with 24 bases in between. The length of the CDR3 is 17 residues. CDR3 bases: TGTGCCAGCAGCCCCACCCGCCCCGGGTCTCCGAACGAAAAACTGTTTTTT. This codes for CASSPTRPGSPNEKLFF.

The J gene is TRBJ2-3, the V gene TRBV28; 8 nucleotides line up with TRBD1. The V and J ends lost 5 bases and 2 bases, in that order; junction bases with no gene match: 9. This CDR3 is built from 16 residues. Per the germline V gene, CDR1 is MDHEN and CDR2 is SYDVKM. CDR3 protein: CASSRTGRTNTDTQYF. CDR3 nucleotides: TGTGCCAGCAGTAGGACAGGGCGAACCAACACAGATACGCAGTATTTT.

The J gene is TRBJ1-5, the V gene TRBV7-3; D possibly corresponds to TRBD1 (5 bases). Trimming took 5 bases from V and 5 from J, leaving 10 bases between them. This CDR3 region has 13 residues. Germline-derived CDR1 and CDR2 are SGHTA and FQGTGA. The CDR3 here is CASSPQGHQPQHF. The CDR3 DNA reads TGTGCCAGCAGCCCTCAGGGCCATCAGCCCCAGCATTTT. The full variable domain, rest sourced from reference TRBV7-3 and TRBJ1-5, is GAGVSQTPSNKVTEKGKYVELRCDPISGHTALYWYRQSLGQGPEFLIYFQGTGAADDSGLPNDRFFAVRPEGSVSTLKIQRTERGDSAVYLCASSPQGHQPQHFGDGTRLSIL.

CDR3 DNA sequence: TGCGCCAGCAGCCAAGTTGCGGAGACCACTGAAGCTTTCTTT. As protein: CASSQVAETTEAFF. The J gene is TRBJ1-1, the V gene TRBV4-1; no reliable D call. CDR1 is MGHRA and CDR2 is YSYEKL in the germline V gene. V lost 1 base and J lost 4, with 10 bases in between. The CDR3 has 14 amino acids.

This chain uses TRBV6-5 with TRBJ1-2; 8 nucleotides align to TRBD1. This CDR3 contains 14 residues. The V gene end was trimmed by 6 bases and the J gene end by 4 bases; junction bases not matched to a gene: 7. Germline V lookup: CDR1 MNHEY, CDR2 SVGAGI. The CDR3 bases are TGTGCCAGCAGGAAAGCAGGGGGCTCCTATGGCTACACCTTC. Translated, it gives CASRKAGGSYGYTF.

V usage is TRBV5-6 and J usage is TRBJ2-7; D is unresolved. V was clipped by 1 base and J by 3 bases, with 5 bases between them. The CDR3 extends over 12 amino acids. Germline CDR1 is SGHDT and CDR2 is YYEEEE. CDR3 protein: CASSLSYYEQYF. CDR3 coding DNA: TGTGCCAGCAGCTTGAGCTACTACGAGCAGTACTTC.

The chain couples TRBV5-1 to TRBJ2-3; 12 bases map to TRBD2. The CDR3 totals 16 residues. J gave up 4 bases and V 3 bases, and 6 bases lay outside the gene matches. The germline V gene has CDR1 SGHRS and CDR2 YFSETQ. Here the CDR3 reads CASSSLAGGGADTQYF. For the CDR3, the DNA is TGCGCCAGCAGCTCCCTAGCGGGAGGGGGGGCAGATACGCAGTATTTT.

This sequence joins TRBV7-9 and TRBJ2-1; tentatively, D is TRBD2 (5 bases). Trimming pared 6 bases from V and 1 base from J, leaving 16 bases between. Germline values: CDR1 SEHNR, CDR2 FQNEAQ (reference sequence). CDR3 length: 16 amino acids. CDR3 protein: CASRHRDYGSYNEQFF. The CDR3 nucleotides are TGTGCCAGCAGACATAGAGACTACGGATCCTACAATGAGCAGTTCTTC.

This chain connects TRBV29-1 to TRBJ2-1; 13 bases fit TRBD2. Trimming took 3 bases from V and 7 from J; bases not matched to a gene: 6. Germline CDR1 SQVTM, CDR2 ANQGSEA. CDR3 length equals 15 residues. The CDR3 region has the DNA TGCAGCGTTGATAGAGGACTAGCGGGGGTGAATGAGCAGTTCTTC. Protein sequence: CSVDRGLAGVNEQFF.

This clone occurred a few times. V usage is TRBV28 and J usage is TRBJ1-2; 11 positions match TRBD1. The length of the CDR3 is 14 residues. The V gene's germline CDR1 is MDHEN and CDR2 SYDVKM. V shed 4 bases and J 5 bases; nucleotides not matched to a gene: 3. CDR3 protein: CASSSGTGGYGYTF. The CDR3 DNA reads TGTGCCAGCAGTTCCGGGACAGGGGGATATGGCTACACCTTC.

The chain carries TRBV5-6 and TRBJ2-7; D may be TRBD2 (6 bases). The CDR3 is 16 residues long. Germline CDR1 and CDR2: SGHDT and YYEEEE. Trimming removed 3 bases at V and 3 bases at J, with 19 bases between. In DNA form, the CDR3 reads TGTGCCAGCAGCTCGCCGCGGGGCACGCGGGACTACGAGCAGTACTTC. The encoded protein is CASSSPRGTRDYEQYF.

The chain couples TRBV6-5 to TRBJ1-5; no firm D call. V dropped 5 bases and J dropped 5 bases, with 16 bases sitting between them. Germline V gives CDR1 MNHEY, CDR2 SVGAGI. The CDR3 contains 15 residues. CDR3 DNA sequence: TGTGCCAGCAGTGCCCACCAGGCGACCGATCAGCCCCAGCATTTT. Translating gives CASSAHQATDQPQHF.

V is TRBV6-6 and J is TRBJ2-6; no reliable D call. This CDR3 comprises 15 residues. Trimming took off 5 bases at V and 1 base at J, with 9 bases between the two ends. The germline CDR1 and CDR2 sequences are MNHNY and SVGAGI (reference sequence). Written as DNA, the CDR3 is TGTGCCAGCAGTACGGGTAGATCTGGGGCCAACGTCCTGACTTTC. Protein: CASSTGRSGANVLTF.

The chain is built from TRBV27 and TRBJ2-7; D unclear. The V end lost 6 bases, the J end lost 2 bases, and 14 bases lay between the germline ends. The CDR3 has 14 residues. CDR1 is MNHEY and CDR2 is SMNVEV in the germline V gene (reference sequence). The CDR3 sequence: CASSLVAAAYEQYF. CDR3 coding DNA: TGTGCCAGCAGCCTCGTTGCGGCAGCCTACGAGCAGTACTTC.

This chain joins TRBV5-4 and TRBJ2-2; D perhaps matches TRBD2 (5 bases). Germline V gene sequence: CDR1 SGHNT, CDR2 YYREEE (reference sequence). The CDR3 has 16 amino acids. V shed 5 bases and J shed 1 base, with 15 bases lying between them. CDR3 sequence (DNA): TGTGCCAGCAGACCAAGGAACGGGATGAACACCGGGGAGCTGTTTTTT. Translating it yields CASRPRNGMNTGELFF.

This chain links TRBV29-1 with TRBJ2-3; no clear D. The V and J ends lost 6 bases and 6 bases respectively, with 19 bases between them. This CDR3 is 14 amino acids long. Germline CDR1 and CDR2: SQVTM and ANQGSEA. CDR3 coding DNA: TGCAGCGTCGACGGTGGGTCGGCCGGGGATACGCAGTATTTT. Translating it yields CSVDGGSAGDTQYF.

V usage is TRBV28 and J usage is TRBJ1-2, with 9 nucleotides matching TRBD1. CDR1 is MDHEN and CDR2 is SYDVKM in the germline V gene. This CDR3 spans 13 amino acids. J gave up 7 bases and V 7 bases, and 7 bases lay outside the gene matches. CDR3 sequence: CASTPGQGGGYTF. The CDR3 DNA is TGTGCCAGCACTCCGGGACAGGGAGGTGGCTACACCTTC.

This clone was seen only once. The CDR3 DNA reads as TGTGCCAGCAGCGTCGGGACAGGGGCCACACAAGAGACCCAGTACTTC. It yields the protein CASSVGTGATQETQYF. The V call is TRBV5-4, the J call TRBJ2-5, with 10 bases lining up with TRBD1. Germline V gives CDR1 SGHNT, CDR2 YYREEE (reference sequence). This CDR3 is built from 16 residues. With V trimmed by 4 bases and J by 2 bases, 8 bases remained unmatched.

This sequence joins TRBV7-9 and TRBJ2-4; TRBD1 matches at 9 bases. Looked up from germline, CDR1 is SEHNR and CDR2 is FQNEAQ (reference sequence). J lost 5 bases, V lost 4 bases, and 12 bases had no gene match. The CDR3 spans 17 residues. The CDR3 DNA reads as TGTGCCAGCAGCTCCGGACAGGGGTCCAGGATCGAAAACATTCAGTACTTC. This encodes CASSSGQGSRIENIQYF.